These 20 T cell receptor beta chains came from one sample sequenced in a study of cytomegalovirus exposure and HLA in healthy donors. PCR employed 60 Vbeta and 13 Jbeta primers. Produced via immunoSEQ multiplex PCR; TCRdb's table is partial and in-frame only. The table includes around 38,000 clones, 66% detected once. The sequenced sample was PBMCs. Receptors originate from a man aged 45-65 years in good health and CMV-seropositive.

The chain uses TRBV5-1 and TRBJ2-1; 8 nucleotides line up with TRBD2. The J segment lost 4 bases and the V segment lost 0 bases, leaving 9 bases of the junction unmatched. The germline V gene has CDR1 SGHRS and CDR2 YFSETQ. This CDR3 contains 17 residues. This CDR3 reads CASSLDGAGGSYNEQFF. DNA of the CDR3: TGCGCCAGCAGCTTGGATGGCGCGGGGGGTAGTTACAATGAGCAGTTCTTC.

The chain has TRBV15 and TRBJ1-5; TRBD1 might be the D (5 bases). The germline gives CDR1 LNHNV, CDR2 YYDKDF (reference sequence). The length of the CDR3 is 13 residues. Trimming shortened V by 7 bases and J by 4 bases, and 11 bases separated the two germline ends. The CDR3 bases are TGTGCCACCACGGGACTCGGTAATCAGCCCCAGCATTTT. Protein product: CATTGLGNQPQHF.

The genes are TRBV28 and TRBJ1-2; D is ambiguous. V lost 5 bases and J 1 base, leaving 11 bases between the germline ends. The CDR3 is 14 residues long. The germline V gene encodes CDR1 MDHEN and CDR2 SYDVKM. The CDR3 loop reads CASSTSTHNYGYTF. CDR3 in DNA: TGTGCCAGCAGTACCTCGACACATAACTATGGCTACACCTTC.

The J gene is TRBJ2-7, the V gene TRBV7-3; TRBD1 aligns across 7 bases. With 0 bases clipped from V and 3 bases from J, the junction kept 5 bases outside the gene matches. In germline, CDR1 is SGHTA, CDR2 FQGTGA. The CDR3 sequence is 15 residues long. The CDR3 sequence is CASSLTSTGLYEQYF. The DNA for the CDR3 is TGTGCCAGCAGCTTAACGTCGACAGGGCTCTACGAGCAGTACTTC.

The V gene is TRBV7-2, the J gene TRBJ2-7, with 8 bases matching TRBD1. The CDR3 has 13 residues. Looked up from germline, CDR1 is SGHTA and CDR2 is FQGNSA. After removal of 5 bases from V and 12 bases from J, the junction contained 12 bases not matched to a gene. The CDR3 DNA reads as TGTGCCAGCAGCCCATACGGAACAGGGGGTCCGTACTTC. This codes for CASSPYGTGGPYF.

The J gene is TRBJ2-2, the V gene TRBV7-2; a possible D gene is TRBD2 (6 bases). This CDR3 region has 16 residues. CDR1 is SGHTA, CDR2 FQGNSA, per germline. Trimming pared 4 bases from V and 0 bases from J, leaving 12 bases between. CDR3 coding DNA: TGTGCCAGCAGCTCCGGGGGAGCGCCGAACACCGGGGAGCTGTTTTTT. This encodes CASSSGGAPNTGELFF. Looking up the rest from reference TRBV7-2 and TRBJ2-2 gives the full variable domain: GAGVSQSPSNKVTEKGKDVELRCDPISGHTALYWYRQSLGQGLEFLIYFQGNSAPDKSGLPSDRFSAERTGGSVSTLTIQRTQQEDSAVYLCASSSGGAPNTGELFFGEGSRLTVL.

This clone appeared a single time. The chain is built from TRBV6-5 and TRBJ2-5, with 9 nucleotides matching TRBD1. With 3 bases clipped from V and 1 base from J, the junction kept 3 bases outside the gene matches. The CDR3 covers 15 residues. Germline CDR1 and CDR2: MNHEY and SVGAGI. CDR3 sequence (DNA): TGTGCCAGCAGTTATCGGACAGGGGCCCAAGAGACCCAGTACTTC. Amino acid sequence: CASSYRTGAQETQYF.

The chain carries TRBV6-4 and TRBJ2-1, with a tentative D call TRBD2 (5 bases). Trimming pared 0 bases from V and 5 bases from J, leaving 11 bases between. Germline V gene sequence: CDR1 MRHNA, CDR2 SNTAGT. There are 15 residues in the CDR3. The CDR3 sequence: CASSDSFREDNEQFF. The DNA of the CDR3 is TGTGCCAGCAGTGACTCGTTTCGGGAAGACAATGAGCAGTTCTTC.

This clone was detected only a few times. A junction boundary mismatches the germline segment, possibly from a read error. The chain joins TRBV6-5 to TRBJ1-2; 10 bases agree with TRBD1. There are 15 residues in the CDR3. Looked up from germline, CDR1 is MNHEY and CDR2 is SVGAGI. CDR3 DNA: TGTGCCGGCAGTCAGCCAGGACAGGGGGACTATGGCTACACCTTC. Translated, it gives CAGSQPGQGDYGYTF.

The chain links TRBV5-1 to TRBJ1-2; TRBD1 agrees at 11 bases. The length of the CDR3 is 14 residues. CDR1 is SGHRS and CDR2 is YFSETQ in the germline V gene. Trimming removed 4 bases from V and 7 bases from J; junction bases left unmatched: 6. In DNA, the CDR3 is TGCGCCAGCAGCCCCGGGACAGGGGGTTCTGGCTACACCTTC. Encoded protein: CASSPGTGGSGYTF.

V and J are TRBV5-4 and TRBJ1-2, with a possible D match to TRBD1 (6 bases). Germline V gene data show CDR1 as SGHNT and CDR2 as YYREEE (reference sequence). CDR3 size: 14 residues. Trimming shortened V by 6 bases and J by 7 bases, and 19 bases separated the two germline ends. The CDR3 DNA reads TGTGCCAGCACCTTAACGGGGGGCGCGGGTGGCTACACCTTC. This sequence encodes CASTLTGGAGGYTF.

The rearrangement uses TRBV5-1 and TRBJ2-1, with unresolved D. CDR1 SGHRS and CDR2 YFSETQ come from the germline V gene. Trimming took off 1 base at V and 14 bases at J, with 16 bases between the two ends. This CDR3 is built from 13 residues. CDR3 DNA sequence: TGCGCCAGCAGCTTGCTGGCGGCGTCCCATAAGTTCTTC. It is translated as CASSLLAASHKFF.

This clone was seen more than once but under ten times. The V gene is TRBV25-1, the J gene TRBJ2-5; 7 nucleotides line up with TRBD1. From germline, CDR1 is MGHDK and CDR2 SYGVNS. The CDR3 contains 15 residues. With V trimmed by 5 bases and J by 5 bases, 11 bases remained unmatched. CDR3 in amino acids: CASSSRQGIIETQYF. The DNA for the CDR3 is TGTGCCAGCAGTTCCCGACAGGGAATCATCGAGACCCAGTACTTC.

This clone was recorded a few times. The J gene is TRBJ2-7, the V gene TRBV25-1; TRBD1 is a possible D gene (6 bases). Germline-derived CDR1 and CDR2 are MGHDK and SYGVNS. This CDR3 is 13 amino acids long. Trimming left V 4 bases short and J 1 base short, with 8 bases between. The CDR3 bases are TGTGCCAGCAGTGGTGGACAGTCCTACGAGCAGTACTTC. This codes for CASSGGQSYEQYF.

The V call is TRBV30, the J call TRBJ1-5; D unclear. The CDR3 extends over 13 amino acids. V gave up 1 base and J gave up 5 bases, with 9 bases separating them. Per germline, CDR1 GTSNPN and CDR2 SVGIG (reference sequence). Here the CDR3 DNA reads TGTGCCTGGAGTGCCGAGGAATATCAGCCCCAGCATTTT. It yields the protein CAWSAEEYQPQHF.

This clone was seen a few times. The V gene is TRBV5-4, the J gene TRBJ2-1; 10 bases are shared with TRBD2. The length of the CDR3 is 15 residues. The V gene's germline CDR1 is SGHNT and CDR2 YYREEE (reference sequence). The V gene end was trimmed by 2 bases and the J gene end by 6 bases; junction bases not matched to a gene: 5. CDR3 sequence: CASSFPAGGINEQFF. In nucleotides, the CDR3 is TGTGCCAGCAGCTTTCCAGCGGGGGGGATCAATGAGCAGTTCTTC.

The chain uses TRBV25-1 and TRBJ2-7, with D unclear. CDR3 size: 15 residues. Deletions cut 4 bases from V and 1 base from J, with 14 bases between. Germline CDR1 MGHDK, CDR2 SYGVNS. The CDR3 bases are TGTGCCAGCAGTGCTCGCATAGCCTTTTCCTACGAGCAGTACTTC. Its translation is CASSARIAFSYEQYF.

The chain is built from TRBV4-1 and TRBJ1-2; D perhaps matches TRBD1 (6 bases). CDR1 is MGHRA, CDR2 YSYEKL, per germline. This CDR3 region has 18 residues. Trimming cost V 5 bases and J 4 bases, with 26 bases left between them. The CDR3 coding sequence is TGCGCCAGCAGCAAACAACCATACCGGGACATCGAAATCTATGGCTACACCTTC. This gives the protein CASSKQPYRDIEIYGYTF.

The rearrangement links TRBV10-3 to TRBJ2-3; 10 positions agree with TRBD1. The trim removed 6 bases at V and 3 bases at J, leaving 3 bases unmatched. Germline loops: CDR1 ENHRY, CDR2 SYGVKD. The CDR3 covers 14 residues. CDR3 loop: CAIRPGQGTDTQYF. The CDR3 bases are TGTGCCATCAGACCGGGACAGGGGACAGATACGCAGTATTTT.

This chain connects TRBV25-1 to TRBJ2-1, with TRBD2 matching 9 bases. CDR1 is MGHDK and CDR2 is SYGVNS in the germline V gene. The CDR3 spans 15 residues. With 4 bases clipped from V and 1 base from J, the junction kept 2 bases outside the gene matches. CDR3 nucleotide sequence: TGTGCCAGCAGTGCCACTAGCGGGTCCTACAATGAGCAGTTCTTC. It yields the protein CASSATSGSYNEQFF.